This TCR beta chain was identified during a study of response to subunit inactivated influenza vaccine. TCRdb used MiXCR to reprocess the RT-PCR reads, holding one entry per CDR3 protein. The sample shows approximately 160,000 distinct CDR3 sequences, roughly 10% of them seen only once. This clonotype has only a few counts. This clonotype was obtained from a man aged 50 to 69 who received an inactivated influenza vaccine. Here the sequenced sample was CD8+ T cells sorted from PBMCs, taken less than 30 months after vaccination.

CDR3 bases: TGTGCCAGCAGCTTGGGGACCCCTTCCTACGAGCAGTACTTC. As protein: CASSLGTPSYEQYF. The chain uses TRBV5-6 and TRBJ2-7; unclear D gene. Germline assignment: CDR1 SGHDT and CDR2 YYEEEE. This CDR3 spans 14 amino acids. Trimming pared 0 bases from V and 1 base from J, leaving 8 bases between.